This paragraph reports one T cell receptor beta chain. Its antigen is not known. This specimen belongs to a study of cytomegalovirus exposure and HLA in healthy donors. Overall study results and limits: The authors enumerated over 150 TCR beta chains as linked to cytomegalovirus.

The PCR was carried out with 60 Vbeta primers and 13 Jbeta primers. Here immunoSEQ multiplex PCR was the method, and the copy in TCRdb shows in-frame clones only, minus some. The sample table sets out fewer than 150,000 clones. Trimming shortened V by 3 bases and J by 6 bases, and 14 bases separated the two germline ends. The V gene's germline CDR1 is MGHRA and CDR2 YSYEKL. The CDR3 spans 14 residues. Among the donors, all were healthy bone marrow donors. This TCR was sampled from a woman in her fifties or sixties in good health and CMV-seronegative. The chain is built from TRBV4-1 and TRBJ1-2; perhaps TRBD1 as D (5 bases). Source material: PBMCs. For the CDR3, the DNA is TGCGCCAGCAGCCACGAACAGGTTTCGAATGGCTACACCTTC. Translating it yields CASSHEQVSNGYTF.